This T cell receptor beta chain stems from a study of blood T cell repertoires in COVID-19. Germline V gene sequence: CDR1 LNHDA, CDR2 SQIVND (reference sequence). Trimming removed 8 bases at V and 0 bases at J, with 12 bases between. This CDR3 has 14 residues. The repertoire was sequenced with immunoSEQ multiplex PCR; TCRdb's copy has only in-frame clones and lacks some. The sample carries approximately 74,000 clones, about 83% recorded once. This receptor was taken from a man between 65 and 79 years old with acute or convalescent COVID-19. The chain combines TRBV19 with TRBJ2-3, with a possible D match to TRBD2 (6 bases). Sequences were obtained from peripheral blood. The DNA of the CDR3 is TGTGCCAGTGGGATCAGCGGGAGCACAGATACGCAGTATTTT. Translation gives CASGISGSTDTQYF.